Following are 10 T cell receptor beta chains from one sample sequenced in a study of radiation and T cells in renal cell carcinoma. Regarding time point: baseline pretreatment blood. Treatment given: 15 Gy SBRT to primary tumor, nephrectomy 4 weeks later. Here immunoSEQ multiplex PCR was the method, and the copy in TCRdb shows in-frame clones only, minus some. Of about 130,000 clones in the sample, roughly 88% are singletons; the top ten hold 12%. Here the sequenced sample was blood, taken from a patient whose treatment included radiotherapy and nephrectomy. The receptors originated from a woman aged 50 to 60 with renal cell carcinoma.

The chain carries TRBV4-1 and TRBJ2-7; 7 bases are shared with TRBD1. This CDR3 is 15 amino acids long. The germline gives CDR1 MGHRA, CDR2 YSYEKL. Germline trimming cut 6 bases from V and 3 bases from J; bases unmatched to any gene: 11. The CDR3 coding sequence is TGCGCCAGCAGAAGAGGACCCGGGACAGACTACGAGCAGTACTTC. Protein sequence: CASRRGPGTDYEQYF.

The CDR3 is CASSRSSSGGPSTDTQYF. As DNA, the CDR3 is TGTGCCAGCAGCCGCTCAAGTAGCGGGGGGCCTAGCACAGATACGCAGTATTTT. The chain uses TRBV9 and TRBJ2-3; 10 bases agree with TRBD2. This CDR3 comprises 18 residues. The junction had 11 bases not matched to a gene; V was cut back by 4 bases and J by 0 bases. Germline V gene data show CDR1 as SGDLS and CDR2 as YYNGEE.

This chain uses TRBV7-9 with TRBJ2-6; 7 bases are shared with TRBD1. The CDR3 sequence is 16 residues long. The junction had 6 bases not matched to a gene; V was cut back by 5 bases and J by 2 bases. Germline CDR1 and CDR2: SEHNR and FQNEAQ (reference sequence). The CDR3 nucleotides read TGTGCCAGCAGCCGGACAGGTTTGCCTGGGGCCAACGTCCTGACTTTC. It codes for CASSRTGLPGANVLTF. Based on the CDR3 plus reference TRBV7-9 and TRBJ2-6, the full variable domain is DTGVSQNPRHKITKRGQNVTFRCDPISEHNRLYWYRQTLGQGPEFLTYFQNEAQLEKSRLLSDRFSAERPKGSFSTLEIQRTEQGDSAMYLCASSRTGLPGANVLTFGAGSRLTVL.

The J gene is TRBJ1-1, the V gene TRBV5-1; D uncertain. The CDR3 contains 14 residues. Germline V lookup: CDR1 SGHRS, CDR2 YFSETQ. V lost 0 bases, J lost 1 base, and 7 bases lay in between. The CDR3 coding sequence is TGCGCCAGCAGCTTGGGGGAGAGGAACACTGAAGCTTTCTTT. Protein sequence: CASSLGERNTEAFF.

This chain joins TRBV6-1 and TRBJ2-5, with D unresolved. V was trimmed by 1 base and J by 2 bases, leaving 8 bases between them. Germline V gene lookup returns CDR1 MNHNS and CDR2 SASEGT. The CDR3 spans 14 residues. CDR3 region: CASSEVRSQETQYF. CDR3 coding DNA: TGTGCCAGCAGTGAAGTGAGGAGTCAAGAGACCCAGTACTTC.

The CDR3 DNA reads TGTGCCAGCAGCAAAGAGGGGGCAGGGTGCAGGGACGAGCAGTACTTC. Residues: CASSKEGAGCRDEQYF. This chain connects TRBV21-1 to TRBJ2-7; no check of the table's D call, TRBD1, against the DNA was made. TRBV21-1 is assigned pseudogene status. The CDR3 loop spans 16 amino acids.

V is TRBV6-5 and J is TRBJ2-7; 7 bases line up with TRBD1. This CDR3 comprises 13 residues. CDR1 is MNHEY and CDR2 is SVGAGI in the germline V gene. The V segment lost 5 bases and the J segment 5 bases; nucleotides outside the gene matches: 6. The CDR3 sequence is CASSTTGVHEQYF. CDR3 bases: TGTGCCAGCAGTACTACAGGGGTCCACGAGCAGTACTTC.

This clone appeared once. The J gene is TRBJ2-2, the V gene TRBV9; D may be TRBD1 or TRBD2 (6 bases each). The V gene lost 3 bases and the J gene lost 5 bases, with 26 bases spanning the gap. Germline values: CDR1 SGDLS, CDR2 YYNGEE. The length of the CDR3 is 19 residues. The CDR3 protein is CASSAGPDGGPFRTGELFF. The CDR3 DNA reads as TGTGCCAGCAGCGCAGGGCCGGATGGGGGGCCCTTTCGGACCGGGGAGCTGTTTTTT.

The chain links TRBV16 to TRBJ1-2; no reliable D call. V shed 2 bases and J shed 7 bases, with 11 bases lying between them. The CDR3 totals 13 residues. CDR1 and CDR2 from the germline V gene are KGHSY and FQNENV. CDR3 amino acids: CASSQGLGRGYTF. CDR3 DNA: TGTGCCAGCAGCCAAGGTCTTGGTCGTGGCTACACCTTC.

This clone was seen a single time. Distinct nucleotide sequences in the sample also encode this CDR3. The DNA of the CDR3 is TGTGCCAGCAGCTTAGTAGGGGGAGGACTACAAGAGACCCAGTACTTC. This encodes CASSLVGGGLQETQYF. The V gene is TRBV7-2, the J gene TRBJ2-5; D assignment may be TRBD1 or TRBD2 (6 bases each). The germline V gene has CDR1 SGHTA and CDR2 FQGNSA. The CDR3 has 16 residues. Trimming left V 1 base short and J 2 bases short, with 14 bases between.